A single sample gave rise to the 24 T cell receptor beta chains below, sequenced in a study of tumor and adjacent non-tumor tissue in lung cancer. No cell sorting was done before RNA was extracted from the tissue. A modified ARM-PCR protocol with three rounds of nested PCR amplified TCRbeta. TCRdb recomputed calls from the multiplex PCR reads with MiXCR, one row per CDR3 protein. This table holds 60,000 to 95,000 distinct CDR3 sequences, around 74% found once. Material: lung tumor tissue. Receptor source: a woman in her 50s with non-small cell lung cancer.

This clonotype was seen at least ten times. The gene calls are TRBV6-1 and TRBJ2-7; D possibly corresponds to TRBD2 (5 bases). Trimming pared 2 bases from V and 4 bases from J, leaving 15 bases between. The germline CDR1 and CDR2 sequences are MNHNS and SASEGT. The CDR3 has 15 amino acids. The CDR3 nucleotides are TGTGCCAGCAGTGAATGGAGGAGGACGAATTACGAGCAGTACTTC. Its protein product is CASSEWRRTNYEQYF.

Remarks on this clonotype: Relative to the germline gene, one junction end is altered; a read error may explain this. The J gene is TRBJ1-4, the V gene TRBV5-1; TRBD1 aligns across 7 bases. The CDR3 extends over 16 amino acids. In germline, CDR1 is SGHRS, CDR2 YFSETQ. In DNA form, the CDR3 reads TGCACCAGCGGTCCGGGTGGGACAGCAACTAATGAAAAACGGTTTTTT. Amino acids: CTSGPGGTATNEKRFF.

Comments on this clonotype: As the CDR3 is not closed by the conserved phenylalanine or tryptophan, this likely results from a read error. The chain uses TRBV11-2 and TRBJ2-1; 7 bases map to TRBD1. The CDR3 sequence is 16 residues long. Germline CDR1 SGHAT, CDR2 FQNNGV. As DNA, the CDR3 is TGTGCCAGTAGCTTGGGACAGTTTTTCAGGTACAATGAGCAGTTCTTA. Translating gives CASSLGQFFRYNEQFL.

Note on this clonotype: As the CDR3 is not closed by the conserved phenylalanine or tryptophan, this likely results from a read error. The chain employs TRBV11-2 and TRBJ2-7; the match to TRBD1 covers 9 bases. Trimming removed 5 bases from V and 3 bases from J; junction bases left unmatched: 8. Germline CDR1 SGHAT, CDR2 FQNNGV. CDR3 length: 15 residues. CDR3 coding DNA: TGTGCCAGCAGCACCGGGACAGGGCGCAGCTACGAGCAGTACATA. Amino acid sequence: CASSTGTGRSYEQYI.

This chain connects TRBV7-9 to TRBJ2-5; weak D call: TRBD2 (6 bases). The CDR3 runs to 13 residues. Germline CDR1 and CDR2: SEHNR and FQNEAQ (reference sequence). CDR3 nucleotide sequence: TGTATCAGCAGCCTGGGTGGAGCGGGGACCCAGTACTTC. This codes for CISSLGGAGTQYF.

Points on this clonotype: Sequence at one end of the junction differs from germline and may be a read error. The rearrangement joins TRBV6-4 to TRBJ2-2, with a possible D match to TRBD2 (5 bases). Germline CDR1 MRHNA, CDR2 SNTAGT. The CDR3 length is 15 residues. DNA for the CDR3: TGTGCCAGCAGTGTCACTAGAGGGAACATCGGGGAGCTGTTTTTT. It specifies CASSVTRGNIGELFF.

Concerning this clonotype itself: A clone one base away is much larger, so this may be a read error. The rearrangement joins TRBV7-9 to TRBJ1-1; TRBD1 is a possible D gene (5 bases). CDR1 is SEHNR and CDR2 is FQNEAQ in the germline V gene (reference sequence). This CDR3 spans 15 amino acids. CDR3 loop: CANSLGVLGKPLPFF. The CDR3 nucleotides read TGTGCCAACAGCTTAGGGGTACTGGGGAAGCCCCTGCCTTTCTTT.

On this clonotype: Relative to the germline gene, one junction end is altered; a read error may explain this. V gene TRBV7-2 combines with J gene TRBJ2-1, with D perhaps matching TRBD1 (6 bases). This CDR3 has 14 residues. CDR1 is SGHTA and CDR2 is FQGNSA in the germline V gene. CDR3 sequence reads: CASSFGNREGEQFF. CDR3 DNA: TGTGCCAGCAGCTTCGGTAACAGGGAAGGGGAGCAATTCTTC.

In regard to this clonotype: An end of the junction does not agree with germline; a read error may underlie this. V is TRBV29-1 and J is TRBJ1-1, with TRBD1 matching over 8 bases. Germline V CDR1 and CDR2: SQVTM, ANQGSEA. This CDR3 contains 14 residues. The CDR3 sequence: CSAGGGQDNTEALF. In DNA form, the CDR3 reads TGCAGCGCTGGGGGGGGACAGGACAACACTGAAGCCCTCTTT. Variable domain in full (rest from reference TRBV29-1 and TRBJ1-1): SAVISQKPSRDICQRGTSLTIQCQVDSQVTMMFWYRQQPGQSLTLIATANQGSEATYESGFVIDKFPISRPNLTFSTLTVSNMSPEDSSIYLCSAGGGQDNTEALFGQGTRLTVV.

In the case of this clonotype: A read error may produce the germline difference seen at one junction end. This chain uses TRBV11-2 with TRBJ2-1; 9 bases agree with TRBD2. The CDR3 consists of 16 residues. Germline loops: CDR1 SGHAT, CDR2 FQNNGV. The CDR3 loop reads CASSPGGLAGIDEHFF. The CDR3 nucleotides are TGTGCCAGCAGCCCAGGGGGGCTAGCGGGAATAGATGAGCACTTCTTC.

Remarks on this clonotype: The junction departs from the called germline gene at one end, perhaps through a read error. The rearrangement uses TRBV11-2 and TRBJ1-5; maybe TRBD1 (5 bases). From germline, CDR1 is SGHAT and CDR2 FQNNGV. The CDR3 loop spans 15 amino acids. The CDR3 coding sequence is TGTGCAAGCAGCGCGGGGGGGGTTAACAATCAGCCCCAGCATTTT. Translating gives CASSAGGVNNQPQHF. The variable domain in full, with the rest retrieved from reference TRBV11-2 and TRBJ1-5, is EAGVAQSPRYKIIEKRQSVAFWCNPISGHATLYWYQQILGQGPKLLIQFQNNGVVDDSQLPKDRFSAERLKGVDSTLKIQPAKLEDSAVYLCASSAGGVNNQPQHFGDGTRLSIL.

As to this clonotype: Mismatch with germline at one junction end may stem from a read error. The chain is built from TRBV29-1 and TRBJ2-5; D call uncertain. Germline V lookup: CDR1 SQVTM, CDR2 ANQGSEA. CDR3 length equals 11 residues. The CDR3: CIVNSEETQNF. The DNA for the CDR3 is TGCATCGTCAACAGTGAAGAGACCCAGAACTTC. The entire variable domain, with the rest obtained from reference TRBV29-1 and TRBJ2-5, is as follows: SAVISQKPSRDICQRGTSLTIQCQVDSQVTMMFWYRQQPGQSLTLIATANQGSEATYESGFVIDKFPISRPNLTFSTLTVSNMSPEDSSIYLCIVNSEETQNFGPGTRLLVL.

This clonotype has just one count. It may be a read error: a sequence one base away is much more abundant. The V and J genes are TRBV5-1 and TRBJ2-7; tentatively, D is TRBD1 (5 bases). CDR3 length: 15 amino acids. Germline lookup yields CDR1 SGHRS and CDR2 YFSETQ. The V gene lost 4 bases and the J gene lost 3 bases, with 17 bases spanning the gap. CDR3 nucleotide sequence: TGCGCCAGCAGCCCTGGACACAGTGGTGACTACGAGCAGTACTTC. Protein product: CASSPGHSGDYEQYF.

To note about this clonotype: In this CDR3 the conserved last residue, phenylalanine or tryptophan, is missing, so a read error is likely. The genes are TRBV12-5 and TRBJ2-3; D perhaps matches TRBD2 (6 bases). Germline CDR1 reads LGHNT; CDR2 reads FRNRAP. The CDR3 spans 13 residues. The chain's CDR3 is CTSGDGSIDTQYS. In nucleotides, the CDR3 is TGTACTAGTGGCGACGGGAGTATCGATACGCAGTATTCT.

This clonotype was observed once. One end of the junction does not line up with germline, which may come from a read error. The rearrangement uses TRBV4-1 and TRBJ1-2, with unresolved D. Germline CDR1 reads MGHRA; CDR2 reads YSYEKL. This CDR3 comprises 14 residues. CDR3 nucleotide sequence: TGCGCCACCAGCCGACCTACAGCTAACTATGGCTACACCTTC. This encodes CATSRPTANYGYTF.

V is TRBV5-6 and J is TRBJ1-2; 8 nucleotides agree with TRBD1. The CDR3 extends over 15 amino acids. Germline CDR1 SGHDT, CDR2 YYEEEE. V lost 2 bases and J lost 3; bases outside the gene matches: 6. The CDR3 DNA is TGTGCCAGCAGCTTCGGCATGGGACAGGACTATGGCTACACCTTC. Its translation: CASSFGMGQDYGYTF.

Of note for this clonotype: Relative to the germline gene, one junction end is altered; a read error may explain this. The V call is TRBV29-1, the J call TRBJ2-2; the D gene could be TRBD1 or TRBD2 (5 bases each). Looked up from germline, CDR1 is SQVTM and CDR2 is ANQGSEA. The CDR3 has 14 amino acids. The CDR3 coding sequence is TGCAGCGCATTGGGACCTGTGAACACCGGAGAGCTGTTTTTT. Its translation: CSALGPVNTGELFF.

Here the CDR3 DNA reads TGTGCAGGCGGCGGGGGACCTGGTGGGGCCAACGTCCTGACTTTC. This translates into CAGGGGPGGANVLTF. V usage is TRBV6-1 and J usage is TRBJ2-6; 7 nucleotides match TRBD2. CDR1 and CDR2 from the germline V gene are MNHNS and SASEGT. The CDR3 has 15 amino acids.

The chain joins TRBV29-1 to TRBJ1-1, with D possibly TRBD1 on 6 matching bases. The CDR3 length is 13 residues. The ends were cut back, 8 bases at V and 7 bases at J, with 20 bases in the middle. CDR1 and CDR2 (germline): SQVTM, ANQGSEA. The CDR3 reads CSSSKSGGNEAFF. The CDR3 DNA sequence: TGCAGCTCATCGAAGTCGGGGGGCAATGAAGCTTTCTTT.

A remark on this clonotype: This clone may be a read error of a much larger clone one base away. V is TRBV7-9 and J is TRBJ2-3; no firm D call. The CDR3 covers 14 residues. V was shortened by 5 bases and J by 0 bases, with 9 bases between the two germline ends. Germline lookup yields CDR1 SEHNR and CDR2 FQNEAQ (reference sequence). CDR3 sequence (DNA): TGTGCCAGCAGCCTCCGGAACAGCACAGATACGCAGTATTTT. This codes for CASSLRNSTDTQYF.

A word on this clonotype: The CDR3 carries no conserved terminal phenylalanine or tryptophan, so it likely arises from a read error. The genes are TRBV11-2 and TRBJ2-7; D remains ambiguous. CDR1 and CDR2 from the germline V gene are SGHAT and FQNNGV. The CDR3 length is 14 residues. The CDR3 sequence is CASSLDSLSYEQYL. CDR3 coding DNA: TGTGCCAGCAGTTTAGATTCCCTAAGCTACGAGCAGTACTTA.

As to this clonotype: It may be a read error: a sequence one base away is much more abundant. The genes are TRBV20-1 and TRBJ1-1; D unresolved. CDR3 length: 13 residues. Germline-derived CDR1 and CDR2 are DFQATT and SNEGSKA (reference sequence). The CDR3 nucleotides read TGCAGTACTAGAGGCTCCGGGTCCGAGGGAGCTTTCTTT. It specifies CSTRGSGSEGAFF.

This clonotype was seen at least ten times. This chain links TRBV12-3 or TRBV12-4 with TRBJ2-7; D is unresolved. The CDR3 contains 11 residues. The V and J ends lost 4 bases and 2 bases respectively, with 3 bases between them. This CDR3 is CASSSTYEQYF. The CDR3 region has the DNA TGTGCCAGCAGTTCTACCTACGAGCAGTACTTC.

Worth noting for this clonotype: A read error may be the cause here, since a much bigger clone is one base away. The chain links TRBV28 to TRBJ2-7, with 11 bases matching TRBD2. The trim removed 6 bases at V and 6 bases at J, leaving 10 bases unmatched. This CDR3 contains 15 residues. Germline CDR1 and CDR2: MDHEN and SYDVKM. DNA of the CDR3: TGTGCCAGCAGGGCCCTAGCGGGAGGTACCTCCGAGCAGTACTTC. Translated: CASRALAGGTSEQYF.